The text below deals with one T cell receptor beta chain. This entry belongs to a study of blood T cells in healthy people across ages. Combining a sample-barcoded 5' primer with a J-beta primer mix, a second PCR ran for about 7 to 12 cycles. Via MiXCR, TCRdb re-called the 5' RACE reads, giving one row per CDR3 protein. The top ten clones hold 2% to 2.5% of a sample with 2 million or so distinct CDR3 sequences, 49% of them seen once. Germline CDR1 reads SEHNR; CDR2 reads FQNEAQ (reference sequence). This CDR3 spans 13 amino acids. V was cut by 6 bases and J by 5 bases, with 12 bases left in between. Sequenced: blood. This TCR derives from a woman aged 40 to 55 in good health. The chain couples TRBV7-9 to TRBJ2-3; possibly TRBD1 or TRBD2 for D (5 bases each). CDR3 amino acids: CASSQPGGDTQYF. CDR3 nucleotide sequence: TGTGCCAGCAGTCAACCTGGGGGAGATACGCAGTATTTT.